The 25 T cell receptor beta chains below come from one sample, sequenced in a study of CD8+ T cells in alopecia areata. Sequencing relied on a cDNA template that was reverse transcribed from extracted RNA. Profiling relied on immunoSEQ multiplex PCR, and the TCRdb table lists in-frame clones only, not all of them. Among about 120,000 clones listed, less than 45% were seen once. The specimen was CD4+ T cells sorted from blood. These receptor sequences come from a human donor with alopecia areata.

This clone appeared a few times. The chain is built from TRBV5-1 and TRBJ2-3; TRBD2 matches at 8 bases. V shed 4 bases and J 2 bases; nucleotides not matched to a gene: 9. CDR1 and CDR2 from the germline V gene are SGHRS and YFSETQ. There are 16 residues in the CDR3. CDR3 region: CASSRGSGGPTDTQYF. Here the CDR3 DNA reads TGCGCCAGCAGCCGGGGGAGCGGGGGACCCACAGATACGCAGTATTTT. Filled out from reference TRBV5-1 and TRBJ2-3, the complete variable domain reads KAGVTQTPRYLIKTRGQQVTLSCSPISGHRSVSWYQQTPGQGLQFLFEYFSETQRNKGNFPGRFSGRQFSNSRSEMNVSTLELGDSALYLCASSRGSGGPTDTQYFGPGTRLTVL.

CDR3 sequence (DNA): TGCAGCGTTGAAAGGCGGAGCGGGAGTCTCGACAATGAGCAGTTCTTC. The encoded protein is CSVERRSGSLDNEQFF. The V and J genes are TRBV29-1 and TRBJ2-1; 8 bases agree with TRBD2. The CDR3 has 16 residues. CDR1 and CDR2 from the germline V gene are SQVTM and ANQGSEA. The trim removed 2 bases at V and 5 bases at J, leaving 11 bases unmatched.

CDR3 protein: CASSLRQSSYEQYF. The CDR3 DNA reads as TGTGCCAGCAGTTTGAGGCAGAGCTCCTACGAGCAGTACTTC. The chain links TRBV28 to TRBJ2-7; D is ambiguous. V lost 3 bases and J 0 bases, leaving 9 bases between the germline ends. The CDR3 totals 14 residues. Germline V gene data show CDR1 as MDHEN and CDR2 as SYDVKM.

The V call is TRBV5-1, the J call TRBJ2-2; unclear D gene. Deletions cut 0 bases from V and 3 bases from J, with 15 bases between. The germline gives CDR1 SGHRS, CDR2 YFSETQ. The CDR3 contains 17 residues. DNA for the CDR3: TGCGCCAGCAGCTTGGGGACCCACGCCAAGTACACCGGGGAGCTGTTTTTT. It specifies CASSLGTHAKYTGELFF.

V gene TRBV4-3 combines with J gene TRBJ2-5; TRBD2 matches at 9 bases. The germline V gene has CDR1 LGHNA and CDR2 YSLEER. V trimming: 1 base; J trimming: 5 bases; junction bases outside the gene matches: 11. This CDR3 has 17 residues. The CDR3 reads CASSQGLSSGSGETQYF. CDR3 DNA sequence: TGCGCCAGCAGCCAAGGGTTGAGTAGCGGGAGCGGGGAGACCCAGTACTTC.

This clone was recorded a few times. The rearrangement joins TRBV7-2 to TRBJ1-3; TRBD1 might be the D (5 bases). CDR3 length equals 14 residues. Germline CDR1 and CDR2: SGHTA and FQGNSA. V was cut by 3 bases and J by 2 bases, with 8 bases left in between. The CDR3 DNA reads TGTGCCAGCAGCTTCCCAGGGACTGGAAACACCATATATTTT. Residues: CASSFPGTGNTIYF.

This chain joins TRBV29-1 and TRBJ1-5, with unresolved D. Trimming left V 5 bases short and J 7 bases short, with 15 bases between. This CDR3 contains 13 residues. The germline V gene has CDR1 SQVTM and CDR2 ANQGSEA. CDR3 loop: CSVRTRTGQPQHF. The DNA of the CDR3 is TGCAGCGTTAGGACTAGGACTGGACAGCCCCAGCATTTT. Together with reference TRBV29-1 and TRBJ1-5, the CDR3 gives the full variable domain: SAVISQKPSRDICQRGTSLTIQCQVDSQVTMMFWYRQQPGQSLTLIATANQGSEATYESGFVIDKFPISRPNLTFSTLTVSNMSPEDSSIYLCSVRTRTGQPQHFGDGTRLSIL.

The table lists this clone with a few counts. The chain carries TRBV29-1 and TRBJ2-4, with D perhaps matching TRBD1 or TRBD2 (5 bases each). Trimming took off 3 bases at V and 3 bases at J, with 12 bases between the two ends. The CDR3 runs 14 residues. Germline CDR1 reads SQVTM; CDR2 reads ANQGSEA. CDR3 nucleotide sequence: TGCAGCGTTGAGGGGGAGCAGTTCAAAAACATTCAGTACTTC. Translation gives CSVEGEQFKNIQYF.

V usage is TRBV7-9 and J usage is TRBJ1-2, with unresolved D. The V end was cut by 4 bases, the J end by 6 bases, with 3 bases between. The CDR3 has 10 amino acids. Germline V gene sequence: CDR1 SEHNR, CDR2 FQNEAQ (reference sequence). In DNA form, the CDR3 reads TGTGCCAGCAGCTCCGATGGCTACACCTTC. Protein sequence: CASSSDGYTF.

This clone was found a few times. The chain combines TRBV7-8 with TRBJ1-5, with 7 bases that match TRBD1. Germline trimming cut 7 bases from V and 3 bases from J; bases unmatched to any gene: 12. The germline gives CDR1 SGHVS, CDR2 FQNEAQ. This CDR3 has 16 amino acids. The CDR3 sequence: CASTQGNRGVNQPQHF. CDR3 coding DNA: TGTGCCAGCACCCAAGGAAACAGGGGAGTCAATCAGCCCCAGCATTTT.

J is TRBJ1-2 and V is TRBV18; D gene unclear. The CDR3 length is 14 residues. Germline CDR1 reads KGHSH; CDR2 reads LQKENI. V lost 5 bases to trimming and J lost 4 bases, with 14 bases between them. This CDR3 is CASSVSVRSYGYTF. The DNA for the CDR3 is TGTGCCAGCTCAGTAAGTGTCAGAAGCTATGGCTACACCTTC.

This clone has a handful of counts. The chain links TRBV7-9 to TRBJ2-3; D is undetermined. The V end was cut by 1 base, the J end by 0 bases, with 8 bases between. The germline V gene encodes CDR1 SEHNR and CDR2 FQNEAQ (reference sequence). The CDR3 has 15 residues. The CDR3 DNA reads as TGTGCCAGCAGCTTAGGACCATTGAGCACAGATACGCAGTATTTT. Translation: CASSLGPLSTDTQYF.

The chain couples TRBV7-2 to TRBJ2-7, with D perhaps assigned TRBD1 or TRBD2 (5 bases each). Trimming took 5 bases from V and 2 from J, leaving 10 bases between them. This CDR3 has 13 amino acids. CDR1 and CDR2 from the germline V gene are SGHTA and FQGNSA. CDR3 sequence: CASSRMGAYEQYF. In nucleotides, the CDR3 is TGTGCCAGCAGCCGGATGGGGGCCTACGAGCAGTACTTC.

The chain has TRBV30 and TRBJ2-1; 8 positions match TRBD2. Trimming removed 0 bases from V and 5 bases from J; junction bases left unmatched: 9. Germline loops: CDR1 GTSNPN, CDR2 SVGIG (reference sequence). The CDR3 is made up of 16 amino acids. The CDR3 bases are TGTGCCTGGAGTGTTTGGAAGAGCGGGAGCCACAATGAGCAGTTCTTC. Translating gives CAWSVWKSGSHNEQFF.

This clone was counted a few times. The V and J genes are TRBV28 and TRBJ2-1; D ambiguous. CDR3 length equals 11 residues. Trimming shortened V by 5 bases and J by 8 bases, and 7 bases separated the two germline ends. Germline CDR1 MDHEN, CDR2 SYDVKM. The CDR3 sequence: CASSVRDEQFF. The DNA of the CDR3 is TGTGCCAGCAGTGTCCGCGATGAGCAGTTCTTC.

The genes are TRBV29-1 and TRBJ2-3; a possible D gene is TRBD2 (7 bases). CDR3 size: 14 residues. The germline CDR1 and CDR2 sequences are SQVTM and ANQGSEA. The CDR3 loop reads CSSTRGGSPDTQYF. As DNA, the CDR3 is TGCAGTTCTACGAGGGGGGGGAGCCCAGATACGCAGTATTTT.

J is TRBJ2-7 and V is TRBV5-1; D unresolved. Germline loops: CDR1 SGHRS, CDR2 YFSETQ. The CDR3 spans 11 residues. V lost 4 bases to trimming and J lost 4 bases, with 6 bases between them. DNA for the CDR3: TGCGCCAGCAGCCCAGTATACGAGCAGTACTTC. This gives the protein CASSPVYEQYF.

The CDR3 is CAISERETSDEQYF. The DNA for the CDR3 is TGTGCCATCAGTGAGCGTGAGACTAGCGACGAGCAGTACTTC. The chain is built from TRBV10-3 and TRBJ2-7, with 8 bases fitting TRBD2. Germline CDR1 reads ENHRY; CDR2 reads SYGVKD. The ends lost 2 bases at V and 5 bases at J; junction bases unmatched: 5. The CDR3 is made up of 14 amino acids.

This clone was counted only a few times. The CDR3 region has the DNA TGCAGCGTTGAAGATCCAGCGGGAGGGCCCGGTGAGCAGTTCTTC. Translated: CSVEDPAGGPGEQFF. The gene calls are TRBV29-1 and TRBJ2-1; 10 bases line up with TRBD2. Germline V CDR1 and CDR2: SQVTM, ANQGSEA. V trimming: 0 bases; J trimming: 9 bases; junction bases outside the gene matches: 8. The CDR3 length is 15 residues.

As concerns this clone: One end of the junction fails to match germline, which may point to a read error. This chain joins TRBV29-1 and TRBJ1-1; weak D call: TRBD1 (6 bases). Per the germline V gene, CDR1 is SQVTM and CDR2 is ANQGSEA. This CDR3 spans 12 amino acids. CDR3 bases: TGCAGCGTTAGGACAGCTAACACTGAAACTTTCTTT. It is translated as CSVRTANTETFF. The variable domain in full, completed from reference TRBV29-1 and TRBJ1-1, reads SAVISQKPSRDICQRGTSLTIQCQVDSQVTMMFWYRQQPGQSLTLIATANQGSEATYESGFVIDKFPISRPNLTFSTLTVSNMSPEDSSIYLCSVRTANTETFFGQGTRLTVV.

This chain joins TRBV5-1 and TRBJ2-1, with D maybe TRBD1 (6 bases). The germline CDR1 and CDR2 sequences are SGHRS and YFSETQ. V lost 0 bases, J lost 12 bases, and 16 bases lay in between. The CDR3 sequence is 14 residues long. The CDR3 here is CASSLDSQGYGQFF. CDR3 nucleotide sequence: TGCGCCAGCAGCTTGGACAGTCAGGGGTACGGGCAGTTCTTC.

The V call is TRBV4-2, the J call TRBJ2-3; unclear D gene. The germline V gene has CDR1 LGHNA and CDR2 YNFKEQ. CDR3 length: 14 amino acids. V lost 0 bases to trimming and J lost 8 bases, with 12 bases between them. As DNA, the CDR3 is TGTGCCAGCAGCCAAGATATATGGACGGGTACGCAGTATTTT. It specifies CASSQDIWTGTQYF.

The J gene is TRBJ1-2, the V gene TRBV5-4; D is unclear. Germline V gene lookup returns CDR1 SGHNT and CDR2 YYREEE (reference sequence). The ends were cut back, 1 base at V and 7 bases at J, with 8 bases in the middle. The CDR3 loop spans 12 amino acids. CDR3 protein: CASSLWGGGYTF. The CDR3 DNA follows: TGTGCCAGCAGCTTGTGGGGTGGTGGCTACACCTTC.

This clone was seen a few times. This chain connects TRBV4-2 to TRBJ2-7, with 7 bases lining up with TRBD2. V was pared by 1 base and J by 3 bases, with 6 bases of the junction left unmatched. Germline lookup yields CDR1 LGHNA and CDR2 YNFKEQ. CDR3 length: 15 amino acids. CDR3 DNA sequence: TGTGCCAGCAGCCAAGGGGAGGGCGGGTACTACGAGCAGTACTTC. Amino acids: CASSQGEGGYYEQYF.

The sample holds a few counts of this clone. The chain joins TRBV29-1 to TRBJ2-2; TRBD1 matches at 9 bases. V shed 6 bases and J 1 base; nucleotides not matched to a gene: 3. The CDR3 contains 14 residues. Germline V gene data show CDR1 as SQVTM and CDR2 as ANQGSEA. This CDR3 is CSVRTGVNTGELFF. CDR3 bases: TGCAGCGTCCGGACAGGGGTGAACACCGGGGAGCTGTTTTTT.